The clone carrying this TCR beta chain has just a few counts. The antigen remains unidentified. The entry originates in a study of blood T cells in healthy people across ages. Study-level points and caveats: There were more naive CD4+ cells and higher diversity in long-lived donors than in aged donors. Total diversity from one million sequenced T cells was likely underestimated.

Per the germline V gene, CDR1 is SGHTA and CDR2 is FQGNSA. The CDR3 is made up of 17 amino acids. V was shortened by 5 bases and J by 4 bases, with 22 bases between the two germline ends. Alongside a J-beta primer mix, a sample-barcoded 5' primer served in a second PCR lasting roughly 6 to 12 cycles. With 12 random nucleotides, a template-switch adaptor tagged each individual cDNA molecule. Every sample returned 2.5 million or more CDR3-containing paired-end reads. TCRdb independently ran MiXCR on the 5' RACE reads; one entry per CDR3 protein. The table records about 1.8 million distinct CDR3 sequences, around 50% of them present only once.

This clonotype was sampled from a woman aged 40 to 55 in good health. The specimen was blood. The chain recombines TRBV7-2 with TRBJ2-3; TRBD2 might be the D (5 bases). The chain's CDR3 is CASSGYTGGNKADTQYF. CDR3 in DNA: TGTGCCAGCAGCGGATACACCGGAGGCAATAAGGCAGATACGCAGTATTTT. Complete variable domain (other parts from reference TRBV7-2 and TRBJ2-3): GAGVSQSPSNKVTEKGKDVELRCDPISGHTALYWYRQSLGQGLEFLIYFQGNSAPDKSGLPSDRFSAERTGGSVSTLTIQRTQQEDSAVYLCASSGYTGGNKADTQYFGPGTRLTVL.